A single sample gave rise to the 3 T cell receptor beta chains below, sequenced in a study of control samples from healthy donors and cancer patients (dated by TCRdb to the early 2020s). Libraries were made using the immunoSEQ multiplex PCR assay. The clones in this table, taken by TCRdb from immuneACCESS, are in-frame only. Not every clone is retained; where verified, under half of the shortfall comes from an unresolved V gene, and the cause of the rest is unknown. Counted in this sample were 75,000 to 95,000 clones; about 88% of them appeared once. Around 5.7% of the sample is held by the ten biggest clonotypes. Sequenced: blood. These receptors were taken from a woman aged 45-65 years in good health.

This clone has more than one count but fewer than ten. V and J are TRBV29-1 and TRBJ1-1, with unresolved D. From germline, CDR1 is SQVTM and CDR2 ANQGSEA. Trimming left V 4 bases short and J 2 bases short, with 5 bases between. The CDR3 spans 11 residues. The CDR3 spells CSVVKNTEAFF. As DNA, the CDR3 is TGCAGCGTTGTTAAAAACACTGAAGCTTTCTTT. Variable domain in full (rest from reference TRBV29-1 and TRBJ1-1): SAVISQKPSRDICQRGTSLTIQCQVDSQVTMMFWYRQQPGQSLTLIATANQGSEATYESGFVIDKFPISRPNLTFSTLTVSNMSPEDSSIYLCSVVKNTEAFFGQGTRLTVV.

The V gene is TRBV2, the J gene TRBJ2-1; no clear D. Trimming took off 3 bases at V and 7 bases at J, with 10 bases between the two ends. This CDR3 spans 13 amino acids. CDR1 is SNHLY and CDR2 is FYNNEI in the germline V gene. CDR3 coding DNA: TGTGCCAGCAGTGAGCAAGCTAAGAATGAGCAGTTCTTC. The encoded protein is CASSEQAKNEQFF.

This clone has a single count. This chain links TRBV19 with TRBJ1-1, with no clear D. V dropped 1 base and J dropped 0 bases, with 6 bases sitting between them. The CDR3 runs 14 residues. The germline V gene has CDR1 LNHDA and CDR2 SQIVND (reference sequence). CDR3 DNA sequence: TGTGCCAGTAGTATAGGGGGTGTGAACACTGAAGCTTTCTTT. Its translation: CASSIGGVNTEAFF.